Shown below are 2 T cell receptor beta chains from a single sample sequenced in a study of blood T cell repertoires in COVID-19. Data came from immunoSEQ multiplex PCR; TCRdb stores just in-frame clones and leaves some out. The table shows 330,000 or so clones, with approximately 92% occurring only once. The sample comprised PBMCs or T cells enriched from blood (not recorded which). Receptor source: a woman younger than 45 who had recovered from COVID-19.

CDR3 amino acids: CASGPRGSNQPQHF. Here the CDR3 DNA reads TGTGCCAGCGGGCCCAGGGGCTCCAATCAGCCCCAGCATTTT. This chain uses TRBV7-9 with TRBJ1-5; tentative D call: TRBD1 (6 bases). V lost 8 bases to trimming and J lost 3 bases, with 14 bases between them. CDR1 and CDR2 (germline): SEHNR, FQNEAQ (reference sequence). The CDR3 contains 14 residues.

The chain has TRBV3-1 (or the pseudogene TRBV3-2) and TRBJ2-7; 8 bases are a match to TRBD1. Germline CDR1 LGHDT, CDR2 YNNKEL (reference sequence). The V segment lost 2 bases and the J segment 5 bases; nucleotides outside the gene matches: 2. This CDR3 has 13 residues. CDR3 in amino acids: CASSQQGAHEQYF. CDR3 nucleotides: TGTGCCAGCAGCCAACAGGGGGCCCACGAGCAGTACTTC.